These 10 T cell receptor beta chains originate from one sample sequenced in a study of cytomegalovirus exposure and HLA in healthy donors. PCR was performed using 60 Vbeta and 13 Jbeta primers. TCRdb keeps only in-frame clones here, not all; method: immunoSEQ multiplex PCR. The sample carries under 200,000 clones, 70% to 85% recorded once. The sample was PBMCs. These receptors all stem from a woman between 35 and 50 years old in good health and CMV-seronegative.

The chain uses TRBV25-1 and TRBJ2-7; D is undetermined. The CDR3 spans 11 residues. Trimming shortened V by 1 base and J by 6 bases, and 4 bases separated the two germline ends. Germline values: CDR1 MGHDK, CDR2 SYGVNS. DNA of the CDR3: TGTGCCAGCAGTGAATCCAGCGAGCAGTACTTC. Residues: CASSESSEQYF.

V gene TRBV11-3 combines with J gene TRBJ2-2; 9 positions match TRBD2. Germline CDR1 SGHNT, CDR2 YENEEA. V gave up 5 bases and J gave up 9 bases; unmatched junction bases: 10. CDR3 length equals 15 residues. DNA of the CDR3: TGTGCCAGCAGCGCCGGGGCTAGCGGGATCCGGGAGCTGTTTTTT. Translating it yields CASSAGASGIRELFF.

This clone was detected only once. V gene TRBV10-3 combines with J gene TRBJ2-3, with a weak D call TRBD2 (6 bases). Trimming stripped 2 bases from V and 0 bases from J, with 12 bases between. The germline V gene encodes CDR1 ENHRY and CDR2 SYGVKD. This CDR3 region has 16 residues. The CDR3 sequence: CAISEAGGLSTDTQYF. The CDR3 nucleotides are TGTGCCATCAGTGAGGCCGGGGGTCTTAGCACAGATACGCAGTATTTT.

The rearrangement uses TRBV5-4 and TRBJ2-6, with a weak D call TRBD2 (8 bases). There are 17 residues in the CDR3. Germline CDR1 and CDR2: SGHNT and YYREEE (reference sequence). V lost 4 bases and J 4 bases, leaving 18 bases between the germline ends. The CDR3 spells CASSLQGRGDGANVLTF. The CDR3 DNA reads TGTGCCAGCAGCCTACAGGGGCGGGGGGACGGGGCCAACGTCCTGACTTTC.

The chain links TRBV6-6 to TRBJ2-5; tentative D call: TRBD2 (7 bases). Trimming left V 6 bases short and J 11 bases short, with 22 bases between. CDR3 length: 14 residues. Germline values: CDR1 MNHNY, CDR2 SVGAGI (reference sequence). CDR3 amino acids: CASSPLGGLGEQYF. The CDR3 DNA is TGTGCCAGCAGCCCCCTGGGGGGGCTCGGGGAGCAGTACTTC.

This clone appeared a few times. The CDR3 loop reads CASSTDRVLLGEKLFF. In DNA, the CDR3 is TGTGCCAGCAGTACCGACCGGGTCCTACTGGGTGAAAAACTGTTTTTT. The chain employs TRBV2 and TRBJ1-4; D gene ambiguous. V lost 5 bases, J lost 7 bases, and 20 bases lay in between. CDR1 is SNHLY, CDR2 FYNNEI, per germline. CDR3 size: 16 residues.

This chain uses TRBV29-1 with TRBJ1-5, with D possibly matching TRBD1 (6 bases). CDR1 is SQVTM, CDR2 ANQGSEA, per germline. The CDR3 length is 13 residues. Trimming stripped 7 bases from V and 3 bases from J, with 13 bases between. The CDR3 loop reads CSAKQGPNQPQHF. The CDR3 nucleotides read TGCAGCGCTAAACAGGGTCCCAATCAGCCCCAGCATTTT.

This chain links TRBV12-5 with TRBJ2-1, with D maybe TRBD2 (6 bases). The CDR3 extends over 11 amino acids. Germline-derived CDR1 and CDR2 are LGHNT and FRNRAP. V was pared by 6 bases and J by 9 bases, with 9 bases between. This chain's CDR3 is CASGGLGEQFF. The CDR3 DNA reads TGTGCTAGTGGGGGACTCGGTGAGCAGTTCTTC.

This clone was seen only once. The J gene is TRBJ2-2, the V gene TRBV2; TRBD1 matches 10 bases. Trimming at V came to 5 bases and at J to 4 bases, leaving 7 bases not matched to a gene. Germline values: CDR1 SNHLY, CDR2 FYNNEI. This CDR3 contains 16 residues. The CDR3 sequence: CASSLRDRGITGELFF. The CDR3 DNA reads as TGTGCCAGCAGTTTGCGGGACAGGGGCATCACCGGGGAGCTGTTTTTT.

CDR3 nucleotide sequence: TGTGCTAGTGCCTCTAGCGGGGGGGCCGGACAGACCCAGTACTTC. This codes for CASASSGGAGQTQYF. The V and J genes are TRBV12-5 and TRBJ2-5, with 12 bases matching TRBD2. The CDR3 contains 15 residues. V dropped 7 bases and J dropped 6; count of bases not matched to a gene: 9. Germline V lookup: CDR1 LGHNT, CDR2 FRNRAP.